This entry lists 27 T cell receptor beta chains sequenced from one sample in a study of Ad26.COV2.S vaccination and SARS-CoV-2 variants. Method: immunoSEQ multiplex PCR; TCRdb's copy keeps in-frame clones and lacks some. Here the sample spans around 420,000 clones, roughly 90% being singletons. Noted treatment: 19 received Ad26.COV2.S at low or high dose, single or two shots; about five received placebo; per-sample allocation not given. Sample collection was performed on day 63 after the first vaccine or placebo injection. This specimen was peripheral blood, taken in a trial of Ad26.COV2.S vaccine versus placebo. These receptors originate from a person between 18 and 65 years old who received the Ad26.COV2.S COVID-19 vaccine or a placebo.

This sequence joins TRBV28 and TRBJ1-2; D is unresolved. Between the trimmed V and J ends, which lost 3 bases and 4 bases, there was a span of 9 bases. CDR3 length equals 13 residues. CDR1 is MDHEN, CDR2 SYDVKM, per germline. CDR3 sequence reads: CASSLEQPYGYTF. The CDR3 region has the DNA TGTGCCAGCAGTTTGGAACAGCCCTATGGCTACACCTTC.

The chain is built from TRBV18 and TRBJ2-5; D gene unclear. The V end was cut by 4 bases, the J end by 2 bases, with 8 bases between. Germline lookup yields CDR1 KGHSH and CDR2 LQKENI. CDR3 length equals 13 residues. CDR3 region: CASSLGPQETQYF. The CDR3, as DNA: TGTGCCAGCTCACTCGGACCTCAAGAGACCCAGTACTTC.

This chain connects TRBV19 to TRBJ2-3, with TRBD1 matching over 7 bases. The V segment lost 6 bases and the J segment 6 bases; nucleotides outside the gene matches: 18. CDR1 and CDR2 (germline): LNHDA, SQIVND (reference sequence). The CDR3 has 17 residues. CDR3 sequence reads: CASRGLTGTALRDTQYF. The CDR3 DNA reads as TGTGCCAGTAGAGGATTGACCGGGACAGCGCTACGGGATACGCAGTATTTT.

This clone was recorded a few times. The rearrangement links TRBV14 to TRBJ2-2, with D perhaps matching TRBD1 (6 bases). V was shortened by 4 bases and J by 1 base, with 16 bases between the two germline ends. There are 17 residues in the CDR3. The germline V gene has CDR1 SGHDN and CDR2 FVKESK. CDR3 sequence: CASSPPVGHVNTGELFF. Written as DNA, the CDR3 is TGTGCCAGCAGCCCTCCGGTGGGACACGTGAACACCGGGGAGCTGTTTTTT.

The chain is built from TRBV5-8 and TRBJ2-5; 9 nucleotides line up with TRBD1. Per the germline V gene, CDR1 is SGHTS and CDR2 is YDEGEE. V shed 4 bases, J shed 1 base, and the junction held 11 bases outside the gene matches. The CDR3 sequence is 17 residues long. CDR3 protein: CASSPYRQGGIQETQYF. The CDR3 DNA follows: TGTGCCAGCAGCCCTTACCGACAGGGGGGGATCCAAGAGACCCAGTACTTC.

The rearrangement links TRBV15 to TRBJ2-2; D is uncertain. Trimming cost V 2 bases and J 1 base, with 5 bases left between them. Germline V lookup: CDR1 LNHNV, CDR2 YYDKDF (reference sequence). CDR3 length: 14 residues. The CDR3 DNA reads TGTGCCACCAGCAGATTCCAGAACACCGGGGAGCTGTTTTTT. This encodes CATSRFQNTGELFF. Filled out from reference TRBV15 and TRBJ2-2, the complete variable domain reads DAMVIQNPRYQVTQFGKPVTLSCSQTLNHNVMYWYQQKSSQAPKLLFHYYDKDFNNEADTPDNFQSRRPNTSFCFLDIRSPGLGDTAMYLCATSRFQNTGELFFGEGSRLTVL.

In its sample, this clone was seen once. The chain is built from TRBV4-1 and TRBJ2-1; D might be TRBD1 or TRBD2, each matching 7 bases. V lost 1 base to trimming and J lost 9 bases, with 13 bases between them. The germline V gene encodes CDR1 MGHRA and CDR2 YSYEKL. The CDR3 runs to 14 residues. CDR3: CASSQGPGGGEQFF. The DNA of the CDR3 is TGCGCCAGCAGCCAAGGGCCAGGGGGGGGTGAGCAGTTCTTC.

J is TRBJ2-5 and V is TRBV5-1; D gene uncertain. V shed 1 base and J shed 5 bases, with 9 bases lying between them. The length of the CDR3 is 13 residues. The germline CDR1 and CDR2 sequences are SGHRS and YFSETQ. CDR3 sequence: CASSLLGLETQYF. CDR3 DNA sequence: TGCGCCAGCAGCTTGCTCGGGTTGGAGACCCAGTACTTC. Full variable domain (rest looked up from reference TRBV5-1 and TRBJ2-5): KAGVTQTPRYLIKTRGQQVTLSCSPISGHRSVSWYQQTPGQGLQFLFEYFSETQRNKGNFPGRFSGRQFSNSRSEMNVSTLELGDSALYLCASSLLGLETQYFGPGTRLLVL.

J is TRBJ1-2 and V is TRBV4-3, with 8 bases fitting TRBD1. The V and J ends lost 0 bases and 5 bases, in that order; junction bases with no gene match: 5. Germline V lookup: CDR1 LGHNA, CDR2 YSLEER. CDR3 size: 15 residues. The CDR3 region is CASSQERDRTYGYTF. The CDR3 coding sequence is TGCGCCAGCAGCCAAGAGAGGGACAGGACATATGGCTACACCTTC.

About this clone itself: Other DNA sequences within the sample encode an identical CDR3. This chain joins TRBV28 and TRBJ2-7; D is unresolved. The germline V and J ends were trimmed by 2 bases and 6 bases, with 5 bases remaining between them. This CDR3 comprises 11 residues. Germline values: CDR1 MDHEN, CDR2 SYDVKM. DNA for the CDR3: TGTGCCAGCAGTTTAAATGTCGAGCAGTACTTC. Its protein is CASSLNVEQYF. The whole variable domain, remainder taken from reference TRBV28 and TRBJ2-7, is DVKVTQSSRYLVKRTGEKVFLECVQDMDHENMFWYRQDPGLGLRLIYFSYDVKMKEKGDIPEGYSVSREKKERFSLILESASTNQTSMYLCASSLNVEQYFGPGTRLTVT.

This chain uses TRBV4-1 with TRBJ2-2; no clear D gene. CDR1 is MGHRA and CDR2 is YSYEKL in the germline V gene. The ends were cut back, 0 bases at V and 4 bases at J, with 9 bases in the middle. This CDR3 has 15 residues. CDR3: CASSQDQVITGELFF. CDR3 DNA: TGCGCCAGCAGCCAAGATCAGGTGATCACCGGGGAGCTGTTTTTT.

The V and J genes are TRBV3-1 (or the pseudogene TRBV3-2) and TRBJ2-5; a possible D gene is TRBD2 (6 bases). The germline V gene has CDR1 LGHDT and CDR2 YNNKEL (reference sequence). The CDR3 is 16 residues long. Trimming shortened V by 4 bases and J by 1 base, and 16 bases separated the two germline ends. CDR3 DNA sequence: TGTGCCAGCAGCCCTAGAGTGAGCGGGTTCCAAGAGACCCAGTACTTC. It yields the protein CASSPRVSGFQETQYF.

The chain links TRBV5-1 to TRBJ1-1; D is uncertain. The germline V gene encodes CDR1 SGHRS and CDR2 YFSETQ. Trimming left V 0 bases short and J 1 base short, with 7 bases between. The CDR3 has 14 residues. The CDR3 DNA reads as TGCGCCAGCAGCTTGGGCGGTCCGAACACTGAAGCTTTCTTT. Translated, it gives CASSLGGPNTEAFF.

J is TRBJ1-1 and V is TRBV7-8; D gene unclear. The CDR3 length is 13 residues. V was clipped by 6 bases and J by 5 bases, with 13 bases between them. Per germline, CDR1 SGHVS and CDR2 FQNEAQ. The CDR3 loop is CASSAGLGTEAFF. The DNA of the CDR3 is TGTGCCAGCAGTGCGGGCTTGGGGACTGAAGCTTTCTTT.

The chain carries TRBV5-1 and TRBJ1-1; 9 bases map to TRBD1. V lost 0 bases, J lost 10 bases, and 4 bases stayed unmatched. Per germline, CDR1 SGHRS and CDR2 YFSETQ. The CDR3 is 13 amino acids. This chain's CDR3 is CASSLEDRGRAFF. CDR3 bases: TGCGCCAGCAGCTTGGAGGACAGGGGAAGAGCTTTCTTT.

V usage is TRBV6-6 and J usage is TRBJ1-4; maybe TRBD1 (5 bases). V gave up 2 bases and J gave up 0 bases, with 10 bases separating them. The CDR3 covers 16 residues. Germline CDR1 is MNHNY and CDR2 is SVGAGI (reference sequence). CDR3 loop: CASSYRGTSTNEKLFF. CDR3 DNA sequence: TGTGCCAGCAGTTACCGAGGGACTTCAACTAATGAAAAACTGTTTTTT.

This chain connects TRBV4-1 to TRBJ2-7; maybe TRBD2 (6 bases). Per germline, CDR1 MGHRA and CDR2 YSYEKL. CDR3 length: 15 amino acids. Between the trimmed V and J ends, which lost 1 base and 2 bases, there was a span of 12 bases. The CDR3 DNA follows: TGCGCCAGCAGCCAAGGGGGGGAACGGGCCTACGAGCAGTACTTC. Residues: CASSQGGERAYEQYF.

The sample holds one count of this clone. This chain links TRBV5-1 with TRBJ1-2; a possible D gene is TRBD1 (5 bases). The CDR3 is 15 residues long. Looked up from germline, CDR1 is SGHRS and CDR2 is YFSETQ. Trimming took off 3 bases at V and 4 bases at J, with 16 bases between the two ends. In nucleotides, the CDR3 is TGCGCCAGCAGCTGGAGTAGGGGTTCAAGCTATGGCTACACCTTC. This encodes CASSWSRGSSYGYTF.

V and J are TRBV29-1 and TRBJ1-1, with a weak D call TRBD1 (5 bases). This CDR3 spans 16 amino acids. CDR1 is SQVTM and CDR2 is ANQGSEA in the germline V gene. V lost 1 base to trimming and J lost 5 bases, with 20 bases between them. The CDR3 nucleotides read TGCAGCGTTGAAGCCGAGGGGAAGGAGGGTGGGACTGAAGCTTTCTTT. Translated, it gives CSVEAEGKEGGTEAFF. Variable domain in full (rest from reference TRBV29-1 and TRBJ1-1): SAVISQKPSRDICQRGTSLTIQCQVDSQVTMMFWYRQQPGQSLTLIATANQGSEATYESGFVIDKFPISRPNLTFSTLTVSNMSPEDSSIYLCSVEAEGKEGGTEAFFGQGTRLTVV.

The rearrangement links TRBV5-1 to TRBJ2-5, with D tentatively TRBD1 (6 bases). The V end was cut by 7 bases, the J end by 1 base, with 14 bases between. Looked up from germline, CDR1 is SGHRS and CDR2 is YFSETQ. The CDR3 extends over 14 amino acids. CDR3 bases: TGCGCCAGCGAGCATGGCAGGGGCCAAGAGACCCAGTACTTC. Translating gives CASEHGRGQETQYF.

This clone was seen just once. V usage is TRBV3-1 (or the pseudogene TRBV3-2) and J usage is TRBJ2-3, with TRBD1 matching over 8 bases. Per the germline V gene, CDR1 is LGHDT and CDR2 is YNNKEL (reference sequence). V gave up 3 bases and J gave up 3 bases; unmatched junction bases: 17. The CDR3 consists of 19 residues. CDR3 sequence reads: CASSHPGGQVYPGTDTQYF. CDR3 sequence (DNA): TGTGCCAGCAGCCATCCCGGGGGACAGGTCTATCCCGGGACAGATACGCAGTATTTT.

As for this clone: A read error may account for a junction end that differs from germline. V gene TRBV30 combines with J gene TRBJ2-3, with 12 bases matching TRBD1. The CDR3 runs 16 residues. The germline V gene encodes CDR1 GTSNPN and CDR2 SVGIG (reference sequence). CDR3 sequence reads: CAWSLYGTGGRVPANF. In DNA, the CDR3 is TGTGCCTGGAGCTTATACGGGACAGGGGGCCGTGTCCCTGCAAATTTT. Complete variable domain (other parts from reference TRBV30 and TRBJ2-3): SQTIHQWPATLVQPVGSPLSLECTVEGTSNPNLYWYRQAAGRGLQLLFYSVGIGQISSEVPQNLSASRPQDRQFILSSKKLLLSDSGFYLCAWSLYGTGGRVPANFGPGTRLTVL.

In this sample, this clone turned up once. This chain connects TRBV5-4 to TRBJ2-7, with 7 bases fitting TRBD1. The CDR3 totals 14 residues. Germline CDR1 reads SGHNT; CDR2 reads YYREEE (reference sequence). The V segment lost 4 bases and the J segment 6 bases; nucleotides outside the gene matches: 10. CDR3 residues: CASSITGESFEQYF. The CDR3 bases are TGTGCCAGCAGCATCACAGGGGAATCTTTCGAGCAGTACTTC.

V gene TRBV9 combines with J gene TRBJ1-2; D remains unclear. Trimming pared 6 bases from V and 4 bases from J, leaving 22 bases between. The CDR3 extends over 16 amino acids. CDR1 is SGDLS, CDR2 YYNGEE, per germline. The DNA of the CDR3 is TGTGCCAGCACCCCGAATTCCGGGTCAGAACCCTATGGCTACACCTTC. Protein: CASTPNSGSEPYGYTF.

V is TRBV11-3 and J is TRBJ2-2; tentatively, D is TRBD2 (7 bases). This CDR3 contains 16 residues. Germline CDR1 is SGHNT and CDR2 is YENEEA. Trimming removed 1 base at V and 2 bases at J, with 11 bases between. CDR3: CASSLGGGANTGELFF. CDR3 DNA sequence: TGTGCCAGCAGCTTAGGAGGGGGGGCAAACACCGGGGAGCTGTTTTTT.

The V gene is TRBV28, the J gene TRBJ1-4; D gene uncertain. The V gene's germline CDR1 is MDHEN and CDR2 SYDVKM. This CDR3 spans 14 amino acids. The V gene lost 5 bases and the J gene lost 13 bases, with 20 bases spanning the gap. CDR3 residues: CASSLTNGQRVLFF. CDR3 DNA: TGTGCCAGCAGTCTTACAAACGGGCAAAGGGTACTGTTTTTT.

This chain joins TRBV5-8 and TRBJ2-5; D is ambiguous. V was clipped by 4 bases and J by 4 bases, with 5 bases between them. Germline V lookup: CDR1 SGHTS, CDR2 YDEGEE. The CDR3 consists of 11 residues. This chain's CDR3 is CASSNLETQYF. CDR3 bases: TGTGCCAGCAGCAACTTAGAGACCCAGTACTTC. The whole variable domain, filled in from reference TRBV5-8 and TRBJ2-5, reads EAGVTQSPTHLIKTRGQQATLRCSPISGHTSVYWYQQALGLGLQFLLWYDEGEERNRGNFPPRFSGRQFPNYSSELNVNALELEDSALYLCASSNLETQYFGPGTRLLVL.